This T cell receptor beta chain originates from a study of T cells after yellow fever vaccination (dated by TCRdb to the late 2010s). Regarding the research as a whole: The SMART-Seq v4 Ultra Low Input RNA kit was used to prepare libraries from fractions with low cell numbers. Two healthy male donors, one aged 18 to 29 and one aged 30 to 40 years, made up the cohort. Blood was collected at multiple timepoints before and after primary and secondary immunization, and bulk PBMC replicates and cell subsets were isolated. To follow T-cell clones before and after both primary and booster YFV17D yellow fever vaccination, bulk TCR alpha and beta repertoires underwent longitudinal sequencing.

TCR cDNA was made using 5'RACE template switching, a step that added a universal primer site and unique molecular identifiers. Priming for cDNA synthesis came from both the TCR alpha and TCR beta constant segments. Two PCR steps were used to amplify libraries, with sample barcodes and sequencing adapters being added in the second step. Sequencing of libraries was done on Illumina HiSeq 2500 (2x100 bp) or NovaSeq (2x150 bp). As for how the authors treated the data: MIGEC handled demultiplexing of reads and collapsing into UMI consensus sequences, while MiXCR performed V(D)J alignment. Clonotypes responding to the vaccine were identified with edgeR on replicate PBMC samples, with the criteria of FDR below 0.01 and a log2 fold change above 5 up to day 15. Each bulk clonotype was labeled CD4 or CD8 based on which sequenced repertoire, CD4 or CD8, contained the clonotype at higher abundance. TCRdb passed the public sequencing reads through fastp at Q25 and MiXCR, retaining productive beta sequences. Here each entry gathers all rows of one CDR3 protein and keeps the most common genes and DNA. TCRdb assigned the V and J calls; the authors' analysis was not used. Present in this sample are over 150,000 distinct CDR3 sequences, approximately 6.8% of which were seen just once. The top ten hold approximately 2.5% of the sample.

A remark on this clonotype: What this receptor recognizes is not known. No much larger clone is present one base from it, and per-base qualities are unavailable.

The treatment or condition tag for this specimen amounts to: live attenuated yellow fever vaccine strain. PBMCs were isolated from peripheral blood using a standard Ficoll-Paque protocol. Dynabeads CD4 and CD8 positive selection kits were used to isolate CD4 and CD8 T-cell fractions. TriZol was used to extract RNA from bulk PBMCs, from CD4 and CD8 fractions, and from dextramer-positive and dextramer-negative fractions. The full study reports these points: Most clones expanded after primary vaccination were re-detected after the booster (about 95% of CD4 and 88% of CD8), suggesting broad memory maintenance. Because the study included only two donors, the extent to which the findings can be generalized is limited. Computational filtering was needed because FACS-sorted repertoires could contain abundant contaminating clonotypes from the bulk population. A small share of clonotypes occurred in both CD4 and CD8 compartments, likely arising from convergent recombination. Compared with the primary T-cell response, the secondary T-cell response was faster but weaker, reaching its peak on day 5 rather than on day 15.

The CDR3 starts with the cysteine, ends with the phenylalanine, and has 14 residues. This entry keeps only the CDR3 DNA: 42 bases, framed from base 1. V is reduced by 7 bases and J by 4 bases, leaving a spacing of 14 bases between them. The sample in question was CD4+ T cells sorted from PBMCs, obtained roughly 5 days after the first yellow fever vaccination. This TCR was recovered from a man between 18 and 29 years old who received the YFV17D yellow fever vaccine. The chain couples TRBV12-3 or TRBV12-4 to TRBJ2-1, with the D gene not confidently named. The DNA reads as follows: TGTGCCAGCACACTGGCGGTCAGTTACAATGAGCAGTTCTTC. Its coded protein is CASTLAVSYNEQFF.